The 28 T cell receptor beta chains in this list originate from one sample, sequenced in a study of Ad26.COV2.S vaccination and SARS-CoV-2 variants (dated by TCRdb to about 2021). The label giving this sample's treatment or condition can be read as: approximately 18 received Ad26.COV2.S at low or high dose, single or two shots; roughly five received placebo; per-sample allocation not given. For vaccine and placebo recipients, repertoires were sequenced using samples collected on day 63 after the first injection. Library preparation employed the immunoSEQ multiplex PCR assay. TCRdb took over this immuneACCESS table, retaining in-frame rearrangements with V and J assigned. Such tables are incomplete; in checked studies, under half of the missing clones stem from an unresolved V gene, and the remainder is unexplained. For this sample the table gives about 470,000 clones, of which about 90% were detected only once. The ten largest clones take up less than 4.5% of the sample.

Sequencing was performed on peripheral blood, taken in a trial of Ad26.COV2.S vaccine versus placebo. These receptors all come from a person between 18 and 59 years old who received the Ad26.COV2.S COVID-19 vaccine or a placebo.

The chain links TRBV7-3 to TRBJ2-3; possible D gene TRBD2, 6 bases. The CDR3 extends over 17 amino acids. From germline, CDR1 is SGHTA and CDR2 FQGTGA. V lost 5 bases and J 6 bases, leaving 24 bases between the germline ends. The CDR3, as DNA: TGTGCCAGCAGCCTAGGACCGGGGCGGGGTGCGGACGATACGCAGTATTTT. Protein product: CASSLGPGRGADDTQYF. The variable domain in full, with the rest retrieved from reference TRBV7-3 and TRBJ2-3, is GAGVSQTPSNKVTEKGKYVELRCDPISGHTALYWYRQSLGQGPEFLIYFQGTGAADDSGLPNDRFFAVRPEGSVSTLKIQRTERGDSAVYLCASSLGPGRGADDTQYFGPGTRLTVL.

The chain combines TRBV6-2 or TRBV6-3 with TRBJ2-7; D is unclear. V gave up 3 bases and J gave up 5 bases, with 11 bases separating them. CDR1 MNHEY and CDR2 SVGEGT come from the germline V gene. The CDR3 extends over 13 amino acids. CDR3 bases: TGTGCCAGCAGTTATTGGGTCGTCGACGAGCAGTACTTC. Translating it yields CASSYWVVDEQYF.

Points on this clone: Other DNA sequences in this sample translate to the same CDR3. This sequence joins TRBV12-3 or TRBV12-4 and TRBJ2-7, with D perhaps matching TRBD1 (5 bases). V lost 6 bases to trimming and J lost 3 bases, with 9 bases between them. This CDR3 has 12 amino acids. CDR3 region: CASSPQGYEQYF. In DNA form, the CDR3 reads TGTGCCAGCAGCCCTCAGGGCTACGAGCAGTACTTC.

The rearrangement uses TRBV7-9 and TRBJ2-3, with D hard to call. Germline lookup yields CDR1 SEHNR and CDR2 FQNEAQ (reference sequence). The CDR3 consists of 12 residues. V gave up 5 bases and J gave up 4 bases, with 7 bases separating them. The CDR3 is CASSPQSDTQYF. Written as DNA, the CDR3 is TGTGCCAGCAGCCCCCAATCAGATACGCAGTATTTT.

This chain uses TRBV18 with TRBJ2-1; 7 nucleotides line up with TRBD2. The CDR3 consists of 14 residues. J was trimmed by 5 bases and V by 5 bases; bases with no gene match: 6. CDR1 is KGHSH, CDR2 LQKENI, per germline. The CDR3, as DNA: TGTGCCAGCTCATCTCCGGGACTAAACAATGAGCAGTTCTTC. It translates to CASSSPGLNNEQFF.

In the case of this clone: A read error may produce the germline difference seen at one junction end. The chain is built from TRBV4-3 and TRBJ2-5, with TRBD2 matching over 14 bases. The CDR3 covers 17 residues. Germline V lookup: CDR1 LGHNA, CDR2 YSLEER. The DNA of the CDR3 is TGCACCAGCAGCCAGACCGGGACTAGCGGGAGAGGAGAGACCCAGTACTTC. This sequence encodes CTSSQTGTSGRGETQYF.

This chain joins TRBV5-6 and TRBJ2-1; D gene uncertain. With 5 bases removed from V and 6 bases from J, the gap between germline ends came to 6 bases. Per the germline V gene, CDR1 is SGHDT and CDR2 is YYEEEE. This CDR3 comprises 11 residues. In nucleotides, the CDR3 is TGTGCCAGCAGTTACAGCAATGAGCAGTTCTTC. As protein: CASSYSNEQFF.

The chain employs TRBV2 and TRBJ1-6, with 7 nucleotides matching TRBD1. CDR3 length equals 15 residues. Trimming took 5 bases from V and 6 from J; bases not matched to a gene: 7. Germline CDR1 and CDR2: SNHLY and FYNNEI. The chain's CDR3 is CASSRDSLVNSPLHF. The DNA of the CDR3 is TGTGCCAGCAGTCGGGACAGTCTCGTTAATTCACCCCTCCACTTT.

This chain connects TRBV10-1 to TRBJ2-1; 13 positions match TRBD2. Germline CDR1 and CDR2: WNHNN and SYGVQD (reference sequence). CDR3 length: 16 amino acids. The ends lost 6 bases at V and 4 bases at J; junction bases unmatched: 6. Here the CDR3 DNA reads TGCGCCAGCAGAATAGGGACTAGCGGGGCATACAATGAGCAGTTCTTC. The encoded protein is CASRIGTSGAYNEQFF.

This rearrangement joins TRBV24-1 to TRBJ2-3; TRBD2 might be the D (6 bases). Looked up from germline, CDR1 is KGHDR and CDR2 is SFDVKD. V lost 5 bases, J lost 4 bases, and 9 bases lay in between. This CDR3 region has 13 residues. The CDR3 DNA reads TGTGCCACCAGTGTTCCGGGGGCAGATACGCAGTATTTT. Protein product: CATSVPGADTQYF.

The gene calls are TRBV5-6 and TRBJ2-3; 8 nucleotides line up with TRBD1. This CDR3 comprises 15 residues. CDR1 SGHDT and CDR2 YYEEEE come from the germline V gene. The V gene end was trimmed by 3 bases and the J gene end by 3 bases; junction bases not matched to a gene: 6. The CDR3 region has the DNA TGTGCCAGCAGCTCGGACAGGGTAGGGACAGATACGCAGTATTTT. Translating gives CASSSDRVGTDTQYF.

With regard to this clone: A read error may produce the germline difference seen at one junction end. The chain employs TRBV4-3 and TRBJ2-2, with D possibly matching TRBD1 (6 bases). This CDR3 spans 19 amino acids. The germline gives CDR1 LGHNA, CDR2 YSLEER. The CDR3 bases are TGCACCAGCAGCCAAAGGGCACAGGGTAGAGAGACTAACACCGGGGAGCTGTTTTTT. Residues: CTSSQRAQGRETNTGELFF.

This rearrangement joins TRBV18 to TRBJ2-3, with 9 bases matching TRBD1. V gave up 3 bases and J gave up 1 base; unmatched junction bases: 5. The CDR3 is made up of 16 amino acids. CDR1 and CDR2 (germline): KGHSH, LQKENI. In DNA form, the CDR3 reads TGTGCCAGCTCACCCCAGGGACAGGGAGGCACAGATACGCAGTATTTT. Translating gives CASSPQGQGGTDTQYF.

For the CDR3, the DNA is TGTGCCAGCAGTCACACAGGGGTTCAGCCCCAGCATTTT. It translates to CASSHTGVQPQHF. The chain links TRBV28 to TRBJ1-5; 7 bases align to TRBD1. Unmatched junction bases numbered 4, after V lost 5 bases and J lost 6 bases. Germline values: CDR1 MDHEN, CDR2 SYDVKM. The CDR3 extends over 13 amino acids.

The chain recombines TRBV6-2 or TRBV6-3 with TRBJ2-7, with 12 bases identical to TRBD2. Per germline, CDR1 MNHEY and CDR2 SVGEGT. The J segment lost 6 bases and the V segment lost 6 bases, leaving 6 bases of the junction unmatched. This CDR3 spans 14 amino acids. CDR3 in amino acids: CASSRPGLAGEQYF. The DNA of the CDR3 is TGTGCCAGCAGCCGCCCGGGACTAGCGGGCGAGCAGTACTTC.

The chain combines TRBV5-5 with TRBJ2-7; weak D call: TRBD2 (5 bases). Germline CDR1 is SGHKS and CDR2 is YYEKEE (reference sequence). The CDR3 has 15 amino acids. Trimming left V 1 base short and J 2 bases short, with 13 bases between. CDR3: CASSLSGQEAYEQYF. The CDR3 DNA reads as TGTGCCAGCAGCTTGTCCGGGCAGGAGGCCTACGAGCAGTACTTC.

The V gene is TRBV19, the J gene TRBJ2-3; 9 bases align to TRBD1. Germline V CDR1 and CDR2: LNHDA, SQIVND (reference sequence). The junction had 0 bases not matched to a gene; V was cut back by 1 base and J by 1 base. The CDR3 has 15 residues. This CDR3 reads CASSIGTGGTDTQYF. Written as DNA, the CDR3 is TGTGCCAGTAGTATAGGGACAGGGGGCACAGATACGCAGTATTTT.

V usage is TRBV6-4 and J usage is TRBJ2-1; no clear D gene. The CDR3 has 18 amino acids. Germline-derived CDR1 and CDR2 are MRHNA and SNTAGT. Trimming took off 3 bases at V and 4 bases at J, with 22 bases between the two ends. In nucleotides, the CDR3 is TGTGCCAGCAGTGAATACCGGTGGCTCCTACTCGATTACAATGAGCAGTTCTTC. Its translation: CASSEYRWLLLDYNEQFF.

J is TRBJ2-7 and V is TRBV28; D might be TRBD1 or TRBD2, each matching 5 bases. The CDR3 length is 17 residues. The germline V gene has CDR1 MDHEN and CDR2 SYDVKM. V gave up 1 base and J gave up 0 bases, with 16 bases separating them. CDR3 sequence: CASSLLAPGTNSYEQYF. In DNA form, the CDR3 reads TGTGCCAGCAGTTTATTAGCCCCCGGGACCAACTCCTACGAGCAGTACTTC.

The chain employs TRBV6-5 and TRBJ1-5; D is uncertain. Trimming left V 9 bases short and J 6 bases short, with 12 bases between. CDR1 is MNHEY, CDR2 SVGAGI, per germline. The CDR3 length is 12 residues. In nucleotides, the CDR3 is TGTGCCAGTAAAACCGGGCTTCAGCCCCAGCATTTT. As protein: CASKTGLQPQHF.

The CDR3 region has the DNA TGTGCCAGCAGCATAGATTTGCAGGGTTCGACAGATACGCAGTATTTT. Amino acid sequence: CASSIDLQGSTDTQYF. V gene TRBV21-1 combines with J gene TRBJ2-3; the table calls TRBD1, which could not be checked here. TRBV21-1 is listed as a pseudogene. The CDR3 has 16 residues.

The V and J genes are TRBV7-6 and TRBJ2-3, with TRBD2 identical over 16 bases. The J segment lost 4 bases and the V segment lost 4 bases, leaving 11 bases of the junction unmatched. CDR1 is SGHVS and CDR2 is FNYEAQ in the germline V gene. This CDR3 region has 19 residues. CDR3 in amino acids: CASSSPGGTSGRAADTQYF. The DNA of the CDR3 is TGTGCCAGCAGCTCCCCGGGGGGGACTAGCGGGAGGGCCGCAGATACGCAGTATTTT.

The V gene is TRBV2, the J gene TRBJ1-5, with 7 nucleotides matching TRBD1. The J segment lost 3 bases and the V segment lost 4 bases, leaving 3 bases of the junction unmatched. There are 14 residues in the CDR3. Germline assignment: CDR1 SNHLY and CDR2 FYNNEI. CDR3 residues: CASSAGTANQPQHF. CDR3 nucleotides: TGTGCCAGCAGTGCTGGGACAGCCAATCAGCCCCAGCATTTT.

The chain is built from TRBV5-1 and TRBJ2-1; the D gene is possibly TRBD2 (5 bases). With 5 bases removed from V and 8 bases from J, the gap between germline ends came to 20 bases. The CDR3 is made up of 15 amino acids. CDR1 and CDR2 (germline): SGHRS, YFSETQ. CDR3 amino acids: CASRYRTDFGDEQFF. The CDR3 bases are TGCGCCAGCAGATATCGCACAGACTTCGGGGATGAGCAGTTCTTC.

The chain recombines TRBV9 with TRBJ2-6; tentatively, D is TRBD2 (6 bases). V lost 3 bases and J lost 2, with 12 bases in between. The CDR3 length is 16 residues. Germline values: CDR1 SGDLS, CDR2 YYNGEE. CDR3 in DNA: TGTGCCAGCAGCGCCTGGGGGGAAACTGGGGCCAACGTCCTGACTTTC. Protein: CASSAWGETGANVLTF.

V gene TRBV2 combines with J gene TRBJ1-3; D might be TRBD1 (5 bases). CDR1 and CDR2 (germline): SNHLY, FYNNEI. V lost 6 bases and J lost 0, with 9 bases in between. CDR3 length: 14 residues. The CDR3 DNA reads as TGTGCCAGCAGCCCGGGGGTCTCTGGAAACACCATATATTTT. It codes for CASSPGVSGNTIYF.

The rearrangement links TRBV19 to TRBJ1-2; 7 nucleotides align to TRBD1. The V and J ends lost 3 bases and 4 bases, in that order; junction bases with no gene match: 5. The CDR3 is 14 residues long. Per germline, CDR1 LNHDA and CDR2 SQIVND (reference sequence). CDR3 sequence (DNA): TGTGCCAGTAGTATGGGGGACAGAGTCTATGGCTACACCTTC. It yields the protein CASSMGDRVYGYTF.

The chain recombines TRBV6-2 or TRBV6-3 with TRBJ2-7, with 14 positions matching TRBD2. CDR3 length: 17 amino acids. Trimming at V came to 4 bases and at J to 7 bases, leaving 12 bases not matched to a gene. The germline V gene encodes CDR1 MNHEY and CDR2 SVGEGT. This CDR3 is CASSFTSTSGRVDEQYF. As DNA, the CDR3 is TGTGCCAGCAGTTTTACCTCGACTAGCGGGAGGGTTGATGAGCAGTACTTC.